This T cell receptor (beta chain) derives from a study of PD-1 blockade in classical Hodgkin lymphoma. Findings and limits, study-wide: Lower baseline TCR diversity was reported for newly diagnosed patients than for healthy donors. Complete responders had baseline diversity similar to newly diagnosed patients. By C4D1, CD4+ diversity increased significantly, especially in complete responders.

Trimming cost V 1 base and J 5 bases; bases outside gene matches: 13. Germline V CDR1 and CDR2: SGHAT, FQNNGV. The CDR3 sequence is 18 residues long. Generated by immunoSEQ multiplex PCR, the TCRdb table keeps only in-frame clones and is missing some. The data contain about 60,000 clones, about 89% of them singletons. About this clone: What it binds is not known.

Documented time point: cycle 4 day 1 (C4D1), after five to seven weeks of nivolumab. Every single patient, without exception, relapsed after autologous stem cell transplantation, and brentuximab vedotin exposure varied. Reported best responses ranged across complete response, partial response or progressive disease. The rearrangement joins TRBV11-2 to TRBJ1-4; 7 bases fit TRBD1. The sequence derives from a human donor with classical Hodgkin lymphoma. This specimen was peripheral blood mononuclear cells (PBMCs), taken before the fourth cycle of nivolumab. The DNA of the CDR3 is TGTGCCAGCAGCTTAGTAGGGGGACAGACCCCTCGAAATGAAAAACTGTTTTTT. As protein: CASSLVGGQTPRNEKLFF.